This T cell receptor beta chain was sequenced in a study of shared clonotypes between healthy human individuals. Looking at the study overall: In total, the donors were a couple of women and a few men aged 18 to 49. Whole-study findings and limits: Sharing across four donors was highest in naive CD4 (about 5%) and lowest in memory CD8 (about 0.4%). All-four-donor shared clonotypes had higher generation probabilities than non-shared clonotypes did. Memory subsets generally showed smaller estimated richness than naive subsets did.

Comment on this clone: The target antigen is unknown.

Libraries were prepared by immunoSEQ multiplex PCR; TCRdb keeps only in-frame clonotypes and omits some of them. The sample has 1,500,000 or so clones; approximately 98.5% are singletons. V was pared by 5 bases and J by 4 bases, with 16 bases between. CDR3 size: 15 residues. Germline CDR1 is MGHRA and CDR2 is YSYEKL. This sequence was found in a man under 40 in good health. Sequencing used naive CD4+ T cells sorted from blood. The subset here: CD45RA+ positively selected. The V gene is TRBV4-1, the J gene TRBJ2-3, with D perhaps TRBD2 (5 bases). The CDR3 spells CASSTRTAPPDTQYF. For the CDR3, the DNA is TGCGCCAGCAGCACCCGGACTGCCCCTCCAGATACGCAGTATTTT.